Below, 9 T cell receptor beta chains from the same sample are listed, as sequenced in a study of CD8+CD57+ T cells in acquired aplastic anemia. The template used for profiling TCR beta VDJ and CDR3 was genomic DNA. MiXCR, run by TCRdb on the reads, gives a single entry per CDR3 protein. The data contain 200,000 to 250,000 distinct CDR3 sequences, around 60% of them singletons. Sequenced input: sorted CD4+, CD8+, or CD8+CD57+ T cells (not recorded which) from PBMCs. These receptors came from a human donor in good health.

The CDR3 sequence is CASSAGLNTQYF. CDR3 in DNA: TGTGCCAGCAGCGCCGGCCTAAATACGCAGTATTTT. J is TRBJ2-3 and V is TRBV9; D is undetermined. The CDR3 contains 12 residues. CDR1 is SGDLS and CDR2 is YYNGEE in the germline V gene. The ends were cut back, 3 bases at V and 7 bases at J, with 9 bases in the middle.

V gene TRBV10-3 combines with J gene TRBJ2-5; the match to TRBD2 covers 8 bases. V lost 3 bases, J lost 1 base, and 7 bases stayed unmatched. The CDR3 consists of 16 residues. Germline CDR1 is ENHRY and CDR2 is SYGVKD. CDR3 amino acids: CAISEGSGATQETQYF. Here the CDR3 DNA reads TGTGCCATCAGTGAAGGTAGCGGGGCCACCCAAGAGACCCAGTACTTC.

This clonotype was seen a single time. J is TRBJ2-2 and V is TRBV6-5, with a weak D call TRBD2 (6 bases). The V end lost 2 bases, the J end lost 6 bases, and 13 bases lay between the germline ends. From germline, CDR1 is MNHEY and CDR2 SVGAGI. The length of the CDR3 is 15 residues. The CDR3 is CASSYETGLAGELFF. The CDR3 coding sequence is TGTGCCAGCAGTTACGAAACGGGACTGGCCGGGGAGCTGTTTTTT.

The chain uses TRBV6-2 or TRBV6-3 and TRBJ2-5, with 7 bases identical to TRBD1. Germline assignment: CDR1 MNHEY and CDR2 SVGEGT. The CDR3 runs 16 residues. The ends lost 0 bases at V and 3 bases at J; junction bases unmatched: 7. CDR3 DNA: TGTGCCAGCAGTTACTCGAGGGGGCTAGAAAAAGAGACCCAGTACTTC. It yields the protein CASSYSRGLEKETQYF.

The table lists this clonotype with a count of one. The chain has TRBV9 and TRBJ1-2; unclear D gene. V was pared by 3 bases and J by 4 bases, with 7 bases between. Germline assignment: CDR1 SGDLS and CDR2 YYNGEE. The CDR3 has 12 residues. The CDR3 DNA reads as TGTGCCAGCAGCGCACCGAGCTATGGCTACACCTTC. It yields the protein CASSAPSYGYTF.

This clonotype was detected only once. V gene TRBV7-3 combines with J gene TRBJ1-2, with 7 positions matching TRBD1. The germline V gene has CDR1 SGHTA and CDR2 FQGTGA. The CDR3 has 15 amino acids. With 5 bases clipped from V and 0 bases from J, the junction kept 6 bases outside the gene matches. The CDR3 coding sequence is TGTGCCAGCAGCCCGACAGGGAGGACTAACTATGGCTACACCTTC. Translation gives CASSPTGRTNYGYTF.

J is TRBJ2-7 and V is TRBV20-1, with 8 bases identical to TRBD1. The ends lost 6 bases at V and 4 bases at J; junction bases unmatched: 8. The CDR3 is 13 residues long. Per the germline V gene, CDR1 is DFQATT and CDR2 is SNEGSKA (reference sequence). Here the CDR3 DNA reads TGCAGTGCGAGGACAGGGCACAGATACGAGCAGTACTTC. Amino acid sequence: CSARTGHRYEQYF.

This clonotype was seen a handful of times. The V and J genes are TRBV11-3 and TRBJ2-7; TRBD1 matches 9 bases. The V and J ends lost 4 bases and 1 base, in that order; junction bases with no gene match: 11. CDR1 SGHNT and CDR2 YENEEA come from the germline V gene. The CDR3 has 17 amino acids. The CDR3 bases are TGTGCCAGCAGCTCAGCACTACAGGGGGCAACGTCCTACGAGCAGTACTTC. Translated: CASSSALQGATSYEQYF. Complete variable domain (other parts from reference TRBV11-3 and TRBJ2-7): EAGVVQSPRYKIIEKKQPVAFWCNPISGHNTLYWYLQNLGQGPELLIRYENEEAVDDSQLPKDRFSAERLKGVDSTLKIQPAELGDSAVYLCASSSALQGATSYEQYFGPGTRLTVT.

This clonotype was counted between two and nine times. V usage is TRBV5-1 and J usage is TRBJ2-3; TRBD1 matches 8 bases. After removal of 7 bases from V and 5 bases from J, the junction contained 15 bases not matched to a gene. Per germline, CDR1 SGHRS and CDR2 YFSETQ. The CDR3 totals 16 residues. In DNA form, the CDR3 reads TGCGCCAGCCAAAACTTCCAGGGGGCTGTGGTAGATACGCAGTATTTT. Residues: CASQNFQGAVVDTQYF.